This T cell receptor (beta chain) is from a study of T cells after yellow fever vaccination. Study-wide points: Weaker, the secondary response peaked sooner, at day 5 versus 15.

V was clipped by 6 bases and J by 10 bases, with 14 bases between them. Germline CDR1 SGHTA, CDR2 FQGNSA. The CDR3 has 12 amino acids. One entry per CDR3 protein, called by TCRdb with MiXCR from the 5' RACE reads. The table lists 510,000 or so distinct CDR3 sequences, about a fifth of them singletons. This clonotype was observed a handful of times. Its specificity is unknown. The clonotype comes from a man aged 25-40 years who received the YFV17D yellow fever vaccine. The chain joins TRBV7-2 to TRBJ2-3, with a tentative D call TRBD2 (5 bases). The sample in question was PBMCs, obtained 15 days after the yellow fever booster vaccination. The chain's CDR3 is CASRLDHQAQYF. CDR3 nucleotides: TGTGCCAGCAGACTAGACCATCAGGCGCAGTATTTT. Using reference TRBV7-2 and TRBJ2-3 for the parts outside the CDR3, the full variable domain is GAGVSQSPSNKVTEKGKDVELRCDPISGHTALYWYRQSLGQGLEFLIYFQGNSAPDKSGLPSDRFSAERTGGSVSTLTIQRTQQEDSAVYLCASRLDHQAQYFGPGTRLTVL.